This T cell receptor (beta chain) was profiled in a study of T cells in narcolepsy. V lost 9 bases and J 0 bases, leaving 12 bases between the germline ends. Germline V gene lookup returns CDR1 MNHNS and CDR2 SASEGT. This CDR3 comprises 13 residues. This clone turned up a few times. The antigen is undetermined. The study, taken as a whole, reports: HCRT-specific and TRIB2-specific autoreactive clonotypes appeared among same-patient CSF and blood CD4+ clonotypes. Autoreactive clonotypes reportedly recurred in blood of same and different patients, not controls.

Data came from immunoSEQ multiplex PCR; TCRdb stores just in-frame clones and leaves some out. The sample includes roughly 30,000 clones, 79% of them seen just once. J is TRBJ2-7 and V is TRBV6-1; possible D gene TRBD1, 5 bases. This TCR was sampled from a human donor in good health. Sequencing was carried out using memory (CD45RA-) CD4+ T cells from blood. CDR3 sequence (DNA): TGTGCCAGTTCTCAGGGTTTCTCCTACGAGCAGTACTTC. This sequence encodes CASSQGFSYEQYF.